This TCR beta chain was documented in a study of blood T cell repertoires in COVID-19. At the level of the study: T cells, B-cell-depleted T cells, or PBMCs provided the cDNA or gDNA that served as material.

Germline lookup yields CDR1 LGHDT and CDR2 YNNKEL (reference sequence). The germline V and J ends were trimmed by 4 bases and 4 bases, with 18 bases remaining between them. This CDR3 spans 16 amino acids. TCRdb keeps only in-frame clones here, not all; method: immunoSEQ multiplex PCR. The sample holds some 300,000 clones, approximately 86% seen once. The TCR sequence derives from a man in his 70s with acute or convalescent COVID-19. The rearrangement joins TRBV3-1 (or the pseudogene TRBV3-2) to TRBJ2-3; TRBD2 is a possible D gene (7 bases). The sequenced material came from peripheral blood. CDR3 residues: CASSRVGGGQSDTQYF. The CDR3 nucleotides read TGTGCCAGCAGCCGCGTTGGGGGGGGGCAGTCAGATACGCAGTATTTT.